The source of this TCR beta chain is a study of identifying expanded T cells in peripheral blood (dated by TCRdb to 2018 to 2020). Broadly, across the study: Technical replicates were generated by sequencing separate aliquots of the same genomic DNA pool, with four replicates compared pairwise.

V is clipped by 1 base and J by 5 bases, and the sequence between their germline boundaries is 3 bases long. Per the germline V gene, SGHDN is the CDR1 and FVKESK is the CDR2. Including cysteine and phenylalanine, the CDR3 has 11 amino acids. The DNA shown is the 33-base CDR3, in frame from base 1. TCRbeta CDR3 regions were profiled with the immunoSEQ Assay using bias-controlled multiplex PCR amplification of genomic DNA. Regarding the original processing steps: The absolute abundance of each unique TCRbeta CDR3 region was quantified after sequences were collapsed and filtered. Two models were used to test differential abundance: a binomial model (Fisher-equivalent) and a beta-binomial model that adds time-dependent variance fitted from healthy donors. Clones with fewer than 5 combined templates were removed, and a clone was called differentially abundant if the clone's Benjamini-Hochberg FDR was below 0.01. Using the form v = (b*log(k)+a)^2, the beta-binomial variance was modeled as a function of the total template count across the two samples. TCRdb holds this immuneACCESS table with in-frame rearrangements only. Some clones are missing; in checked studies, unresolved V genes explain under half, and the rest has no known cause. V, J and clone size are those of that table, while D and trimming were read from the DNA. The sample has roughly 100,000 clones on record, 88% of them singletons. 12% to 15% of the sample is in the top ten clones.

Study-level results and caveats: The authors expected that over much longer intervals, such as months to years, biological variance in healthy repertoires might increase even further. Across all healthy-donor time intervals, the beta-binomial model significantly lowered both the number of clones called differentially abundant and the false-positive rate. Variance in clone template counts between approximately 2-week samples significantly increased with total template count across all healthy donors. The binomial model flagged roughly 1.2 differentially abundant clones between technical replicates but about 16 over two weeks and 19 over roughly 4 weeks.

With regard to this clone: Its antigen is unknown. Base quality data are lacking; no much larger clone is found one base away.

No immune events, such as infections, were documented for the healthy donors during the collection period. To calibrate time-dependent variance in a beta-binomial model of T-cell clone differential abundance, blood repertoires from healthy donors were used as a training cohort. The training cohort was composed of approximately ten healthy donors, 3 female and 7 male. Donor ages ranged from about 29 to 70 years, with an average of about 44 years. Whole blood from each healthy donor was obtained from a commercial supplier and was collected at three time points around 2 weeks apart. For immunosequencing, genomic DNA was extracted from unsorted whole blood.

The source is a person between 18 and 75 years old in good health. Sequenced sample: blood. The rearranged segments are TRBV14 and TRBJ2-7; there is no confident call for the D gene. The base sequence is TGTGCCAGCAGCCAAGTGGACGAGCAGTACTTC. Translated, this gives CASSQVDEQYF.